This passage covers 29 T cell receptor beta chains from one sample sequenced in a study of low-dose radiotherapy and immunotherapy resistance in tumors. Time point denoted: after trial treatment. Treatment denoted: LDRT plus nivolumab, ipilimumab, low-dose cyclophosphamide and aspirin (RACIN trial). Alpha- and beta-chain coverage of first-strand cDNA came from TRAV- and TRBV-specific primers. A constant-region primer paired with the V-primer adapter amplified TCRs over about 19 PCR cycles. MiXCR, applied by TCRdb to the reads, yields one record per CDR3 protein. The table shows about 84,000 distinct CDR3 sequences, with 15% to 20% occurring only once. The material sequenced was PBMCs, taken after low-dose radiotherapy plus immunotherapy. These receptors were collected from a male donor with prostate cancer.

The chain carries TRBV11-1 and TRBJ2-3, with no clear D. The V end was cut by 1 base, the J end by 1 base, with 9 bases between. CDR1 is SGHAT, CDR2 FQDESV, per germline (reference sequence). This CDR3 region has 15 residues. The CDR3 spells CASSLDGAGTDTQYF. The CDR3 DNA is TGTGCCAGCAGCTTAGACGGAGCCGGCACAGATACGCAGTATTTT.

A few counts support this clonotype. CDR3 coding DNA: TGCAGTGCTAAGACTAGCGGGCCCTACGAGCAGTACTTC. It encodes CSAKTSGPYEQYF. The chain joins TRBV20-1 to TRBJ2-7, with 10 bases fitting TRBD2. CDR1 DFQATT and CDR2 SNEGSKA come from the germline V gene (reference sequence). V dropped 4 bases and J dropped 2; count of bases not matched to a gene: 2. The CDR3 covers 13 residues.

This clonotype was recorded at least ten times. The genes are TRBV7-2 and TRBJ1-1; no definite D call. The CDR3 covers 13 residues. Germline CDR1 SGHTA, CDR2 FQGNSA. V was cut by 5 bases and J by 4 bases, with 11 bases left in between. The CDR3 reads CASSRQRITEAFF. Here the CDR3 DNA reads TGTGCCAGCAGCCGCCAGAGAATCACTGAAGCTTTCTTT.

This clonotype was detected many times. The chain links TRBV14 to TRBJ2-3; 9 nucleotides match TRBD2. Germline CDR1 is SGHDN and CDR2 is FVKESK. This CDR3 has 16 amino acids. Germline trimming cut 3 bases from V and 3 bases from J; bases unmatched to any gene: 7. The CDR3 region is CASSHGLAQSTDTQYF. CDR3 sequence (DNA): TGTGCCAGCAGCCATGGACTAGCGCAGAGTACAGATACGCAGTATTTT.

This chain joins TRBV11-2 and TRBJ2-3; 10 bases are shared with TRBD2. V gave up 5 bases and J gave up 5 bases; unmatched junction bases: 7. The CDR3 length is 15 residues. Germline-derived CDR1 and CDR2 are SGHAT and FQNNGV. The CDR3 spells CASSPVRTSGDTQYF. The DNA of the CDR3 is TGTGCCAGCAGCCCTGTTAGGACTAGCGGAGATACGCAGTATTTT.

Many counts were recorded for this clonotype. The rearrangement joins TRBV29-1 to TRBJ2-1, with 8 bases aligning to TRBD2. The CDR3 sequence is 14 residues long. V lost 1 base, J lost 6 bases, and 5 bases stayed unmatched. CDR1 is SQVTM, CDR2 ANQGSEA, per germline. The CDR3 sequence is CSVEGREESNEQFF. The CDR3 region has the DNA TGCAGCGTTGAAGGGCGGGAGGAATCCAATGAGCAGTTCTTC.

This clonotype was recorded many times. The DNA of the CDR3 is TGCGCCAGCAGCCGCTCAACCGGACCCGGGACAGGGAATGACTATGGCTACACCTTC. Amino acid sequence: CASSRSTGPGTGNDYGYTF. The chain links TRBV4-3 to TRBJ1-2; 9 bases are shared with TRBD1. The CDR3 is 19 residues long. Germline V lookup: CDR1 LGHNA, CDR2 YSLEER. V lost 4 bases and J lost 3; bases outside the gene matches: 18.

The sample holds a few counts of this clonotype. The gene calls are TRBV5-1 and TRBJ2-5; weak D call: TRBD2 (6 bases). The germline CDR1 and CDR2 sequences are SGHRS and YFSETQ. Trimming removed 6 bases at V and 4 bases at J, with 16 bases between. The CDR3 is 14 amino acids. Here the CDR3 reads CASNGGPGAETQYF. The CDR3 DNA reads TGCGCCAGCAATGGCGGACCGGGAGCAGAGACCCAGTACTTC.

This clonotype was seen a handful of times. CDR3 sequence: CASSEHGSGRRADTQYF. The CDR3 coding sequence is TGTGCCAGCAGTGAACACGGTAGTGGGAGGAGGGCAGATACGCAGTATTTT. V usage is TRBV6-1 and J usage is TRBJ2-3; maybe TRBD2 (6 bases). This CDR3 is built from 17 residues. V was trimmed by 2 bases and J by 4 bases, leaving 19 bases between them. Germline assignment: CDR1 MNHNS and CDR2 SASEGT.

The V gene is TRBV7-2, the J gene TRBJ2-7; possibly TRBD1 for D (7 bases). CDR1 is SGHTA, CDR2 FQGNSA, per germline. Trimming cost V 6 bases and J 3 bases, with 15 bases left between them. The CDR3 has 14 residues. The CDR3 here is CASSQGGLRYEQYF. DNA of the CDR3: TGTGCCAGCAGTCAGGGGGGACTTCGCTACGAGCAGTACTTC. Using reference TRBV7-2 and TRBJ2-7 for the parts outside the CDR3, the full variable domain is GAGVSQSPSNKVTEKGKDVELRCDPISGHTALYWYRQSLGQGLEFLIYFQGNSAPDKSGLPSDRFSAERTGGSVSTLTIQRTQQEDSAVYLCASSQGGLRYEQYFGPGTRLTVT.

This clonotype was seen repeatedly, ten times or more. V and J are TRBV5-1 and TRBJ2-7; 8 bases match TRBD2. The CDR3 is made up of 15 amino acids. The V and J ends lost 4 bases and 4 bases, in that order; junction bases with no gene match: 10. Germline V gives CDR1 SGHRS, CDR2 YFSETQ. CDR3 in amino acids: CASSLPGTRDYEQYF. CDR3 nucleotides: TGCGCCAGCAGCCTTCCCGGGACTAGAGATTACGAGCAGTACTTC.

In its sample, this clonotype was seen many times. The rearrangement joins TRBV20-1 to TRBJ2-3; no clear D. Germline V lookup: CDR1 DFQATT, CDR2 SNEGSKA (reference sequence). There are 13 residues in the CDR3. V gave up 1 base and J gave up 3 bases, with 8 bases separating them. CDR3 coding DNA: TGCAGTGCTAGAGGGGTCCAGACAGATACGCAGTATTTT. This sequence encodes CSARGVQTDTQYF.

In the case of this clonotype: A far larger clone is one nucleotide away, so this likely arose from a read error. The V gene is TRBV27, the J gene TRBJ2-2; 9 positions agree with TRBD1. Germline lookup yields CDR1 MNHEY and CDR2 SMNVEV (reference sequence). This CDR3 contains 18 residues. The CDR3: CATSPVGGQGANTGELFF. The CDR3 DNA sequence: TGTGCCACCAGTCCCGTGGGGGGACAGGGAGCGAACACCGGGGAGCTGTTTTTT.

This clonotype was recorded many times. The chain links TRBV28 to TRBJ2-7, with 13 positions matching TRBD2. The germline V gene encodes CDR1 MDHEN and CDR2 SYDVKM. The CDR3 loop spans 16 amino acids. V dropped 5 bases and J dropped 3; count of bases not matched to a gene: 7. This CDR3 reads CASSPLGLAGVYEQYF. The CDR3 coding sequence is TGTGCCAGCAGTCCCCTCGGACTAGCGGGAGTCTACGAGCAGTACTTC.

A single count supports this clonotype. One base away lies a much larger clone, so this may be a sequencing read error. J is TRBJ1-5 and V is TRBV27, with D perhaps TRBD1 (5 bases). This CDR3 has 14 residues. Germline values: CDR1 MNHEY, CDR2 SMNVEV (reference sequence). Trimming stripped 5 bases from V and 3 bases from J, with 11 bases between. The CDR3 DNA reads TGTGCCAGCAGTACAGGAAGGTCCAATCAGCCCCAGCATTTT. It codes for CASSTGRSNQPQHF.

At least ten counts were recorded for this clonotype. The chain carries TRBV2 and TRBJ1-1, with TRBD1 matching 9 bases. The CDR3 runs to 14 residues. Germline V CDR1 and CDR2: SNHLY, FYNNEI. The V segment lost 7 bases and the J segment 7 bases; nucleotides outside the gene matches: 10. CDR3 coding DNA: TGTGCCAGCATCCATGACAGGGGGTTCGGTGAAGCTTTCTTT. It specifies CASIHDRGFGEAFF.

This clonotype was detected ten times or more. The chain carries TRBV6-5 and TRBJ2-2, with no clear D. Germline loops: CDR1 MNHEY, CDR2 SVGAGI. The V and J ends lost 0 bases and 1 base respectively, with 6 bases between them. The CDR3 is 15 residues long. The CDR3 coding sequence is TGTGCCAGCAGTTACTCGATCTGGAACACCGGGGAGCTGTTTTTT. Its translation: CASSYSIWNTGELFF.

The chain combines TRBV30 with TRBJ1-1; D is uncertain. The CDR3 covers 13 residues. Between the trimmed V and J ends, which lost 5 bases and 1 base, there was a span of 11 bases. CDR1 is GTSNPN and CDR2 is SVGIG in the germline V gene (reference sequence). CDR3 nucleotide sequence: TGTGCCTGGGTAGGGCTCCAGAACACTGAAGCTTTCTTT. This encodes CAWVGLQNTEAFF.

This clonotype was seen at least ten times. V is TRBV3-1 and J is TRBJ2-1, with 8 nucleotides matching TRBD1. V was clipped by 5 bases and J by 5 bases; unmatched bases: 5. Germline CDR1 and CDR2: LGHDT and YNNKEL (reference sequence). The CDR3 consists of 14 residues. In nucleotides, the CDR3 is TGTGCCAGCAGCTTGGGACAGGCGAACAATGAGCAGTTCTTC. It translates to CASSLGQANNEQFF.

As concerns this clonotype: This likely traces to a read error, being one base from a far larger clone. The gene calls are TRBV4-3 and TRBJ2-7; 8 nucleotides line up with TRBD2. Germline V gene lookup returns CDR1 LGHNA and CDR2 YSLEER. The trim removed 0 bases at V and 7 bases at J, leaving 20 bases unmatched. The CDR3 consists of 19 residues. The CDR3 here is CASSQDLIAGPGSYNEQYF. The CDR3 DNA is TGCGCCAGCAGCCAAGATCTAATAGCGGGACCTGGCTCCTACAATGAGCAGTACTTC.

This clonotype was observed at least ten times. The chain carries TRBV7-2 and TRBJ2-5, with D unresolved. The CDR3 extends over 12 amino acids. CDR1 and CDR2 from the germline V gene are SGHTA and FQGNSA. V was pared by 4 bases and J by 5 bases, with 8 bases between. The CDR3 sequence: CASSYNSETQYF. The CDR3 DNA reads as TGTGCCAGCAGCTATAACTCGGAGACCCAGTACTTC.

This clonotype was detected many times. This chain uses TRBV21-1 with TRBJ2-5. TRBV21-1 is tagged as a pseudogene. The CDR3 has 16 amino acids. In DNA form, the CDR3 reads TGTGCCAGCAGCAACCCCGATAGGGTTGACCAAGAGACCCAGTACTTC. This codes for CASSNPDRVDQETQYF.

This clonotype was seen ten or more times. The rearrangement uses TRBV20-1 and TRBJ2-3; 9 nucleotides agree with TRBD1. The germline V gene encodes CDR1 DFQATT and CDR2 SNEGSKA (reference sequence). This CDR3 spans 12 amino acids. The CDR3 is CRGQGSTDTQYF. For the CDR3, the DNA is TGCAGGGGACAGGGAAGCACAGATACGCAGTATTTT.

This clonotype was seen repeatedly, ten times or more. The J gene is TRBJ2-1, the V gene TRBV6-2 or TRBV6-3; 9 bases align to TRBD2. The ends lost 5 bases at V and 3 bases at J; junction bases unmatched: 14. The CDR3 contains 18 residues. Germline assignment: CDR1 MNHEY and CDR2 SVGEGT. In nucleotides, the CDR3 is TGTGCCAGCAGTGAAGGGCTAGCGGGGATCCCAATCTACAATGAGCAGTTCTTC. Its protein is CASSEGLAGIPIYNEQFF.

By share of the sample, this clonotype is medium-sized. The chain joins TRBV28 to TRBJ2-7; 7 bases map to TRBD2. Germline trimming cut 6 bases from V and 1 base from J; bases unmatched to any gene: 6. Germline V gene data show CDR1 as MDHEN and CDR2 as SYDVKM. This CDR3 is 14 amino acids long. The CDR3 sequence is CASSPAGVSYEQYF. Here the CDR3 DNA reads TGTGCCAGCAGCCCGGCGGGAGTGTCCTACGAGCAGTACTTC.

This clonotype has a count of ten or more. The CDR3 bases are TGCGCCAGCAGCCAAGCCGGGACAGGGGTACGTGGCTACACCTTC. This codes for CASSQAGTGVRGYTF. This chain connects TRBV4-1 to TRBJ1-2; 10 bases align to TRBD1. The junction had 6 bases not matched to a gene; V was cut back by 1 base and J by 7 bases. The CDR3 extends over 15 amino acids. Germline CDR1 is MGHRA and CDR2 is YSYEKL.

On this clonotype: A much larger clone sits a single nucleotide away, making a read error possible. This chain links TRBV5-4 with TRBJ2-2; 7 positions agree with TRBD2. Germline V gene lookup returns CDR1 SGHNT and CDR2 YYREEE (reference sequence). This CDR3 comprises 19 residues. Trimming took 4 bases from V and 0 from J; bases not matched to a gene: 15. The CDR3 protein is CASSLGLNTRESNTGELFF. DNA for the CDR3: TGTGCCAGCAGCCTGGGACTAAATACCCGGGAGTCGAACACCGGGGAGCTGTTTTTT.

This clonotype was found many times. The chain uses TRBV7-2 and TRBJ2-7; weak D call: TRBD2 (5 bases). V shed 0 bases and J shed 6 bases, with 6 bases lying between them. This CDR3 has 12 amino acids. The V gene's germline CDR1 is SGHTA and CDR2 FQGNSA. As DNA, the CDR3 is TGTGCCAGCAGCTTAGCCCGGGGCGAGCAGTACTTC. It encodes CASSLARGEQYF.

This clonotype was seen at least ten times. J is TRBJ2-1 and V is TRBV12-3 or TRBV12-4, with D tentatively TRBD1 (6 bases). The ends were cut back, 7 bases at V and 1 base at J, with 11 bases in the middle. CDR3 size: 14 residues. CDR3 sequence reads: CASTAGQSYNEQFF. DNA for the CDR3: TGTGCCAGCACTGCCGGACAGTCCTACAATGAGCAGTTCTTC.